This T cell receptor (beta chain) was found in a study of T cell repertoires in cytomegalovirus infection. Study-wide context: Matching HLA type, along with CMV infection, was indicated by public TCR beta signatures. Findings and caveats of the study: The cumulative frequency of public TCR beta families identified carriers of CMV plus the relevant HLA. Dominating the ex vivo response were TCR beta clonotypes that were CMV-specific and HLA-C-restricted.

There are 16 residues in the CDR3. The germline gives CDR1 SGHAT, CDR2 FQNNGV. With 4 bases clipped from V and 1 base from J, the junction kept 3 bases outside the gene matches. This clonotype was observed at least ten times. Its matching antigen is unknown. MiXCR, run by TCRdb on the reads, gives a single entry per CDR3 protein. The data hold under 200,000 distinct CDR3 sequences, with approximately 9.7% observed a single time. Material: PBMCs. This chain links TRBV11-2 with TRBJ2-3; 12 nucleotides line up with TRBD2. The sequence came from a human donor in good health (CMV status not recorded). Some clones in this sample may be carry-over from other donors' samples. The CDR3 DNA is TGTGCCAGCAGCTCGGGACTAGCGGGCCGCACAGATACGCAGTATTTT. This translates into CASSSGLAGRTDTQYF. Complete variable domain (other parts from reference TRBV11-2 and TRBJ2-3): EAGVAQSPRYKIIEKRQSVAFWCNPISGHATLYWYQQILGQGPKLLIQFQNNGVVDDSQLPKDRFSAERLKGVDSTLKIQPAKLEDSAVYLCASSSGLAGRTDTQYFGPGTRLTVL.